This T cell receptor (beta chain) was retrieved from a study of T cell changes during pregnancy in multiple sclerosis (dated by TCRdb to between 2018 and 2021). Context from the whole study: In women with multiple sclerosis, the researchers looked at how the T cell repertoire shifted as pregnancy progressed.

V was cut back by 7 bases and J by 2 bases, leaving a gap of 11 bases between them. The CDR3 numbers 14 residues from cysteine through phenylalanine. Only CDR3 DNA is held: 42 bases, read in frame from base 1. Looking up the germline V gene yields CDR1 WSHSY and CDR2 SAAADI. Points on this clone: It has no known antigen specificity. Base qualities are not provided; no much larger clone lies one nucleotide away.

The library relied on the immunoSEQ multiplex PCR assay. In its TCRdb copy, this immuneACCESS table keeps in-frame sequences only and misses some clones. Where compared with another copy, unresolved V genes explain less than half of these, and the others have no known cause. The sample profile shows some 52,000 clones; around 94% of them were found once. The ten largest clones represent approximately 0.35% of the sample. Sequenced here: CD4+ T cells from peripheral blood mononuclear cells, sampled before pregnancy. The V gene is TRBV10-2 and the J gene is TRBJ2-2, and TRBD2 may be the D gene, going by 5 matching bases. The sequence was obtained from a female donor with multiple sclerosis, enrolled in a pregnancy study. The DNA sequence follows: TGCGCCAGCACTATTACTAGTAACACCGGGGAGCTGTTTTTT. This yields the protein CASTITSNTGELFF.